This T cell receptor (beta chain) stems from a study of OX40 agonist ivuxolimab in advanced cancers. Study as a whole: Patients took ivuxolimab, an agonistic anti-OX40 (CD134) antibody. Every 2 weeks, patients received ivuxolimab intravenously, dosed at 0.01 to 10 mg/kg.

Only in-frame clones appear in the TCRdb table, and some are missing; sequencing was by immunoSEQ multiplex PCR. The sample consists of tens of thousands of clones, about 93% of them appearing once. The germline gives CDR1 SEHNR, CDR2 FQNEAQ (reference sequence). CDR3 length: 11 residues. Trimming removed 8 bases from V and 8 bases from J; junction bases left unmatched: 1. Findings of the study overall: Expanded clones tended on average to be more numerous among CD8+ T cells than CD4+.

With regard to this clone: Its antigen is not identified.

Systemic immunosuppression or a history of autoimmune disease excluded patients. The rearrangement joins TRBV7-9 to TRBJ1-3; 9 nucleotides align to TRBD1. Sample: CD4+ or CD8+ T cells sorted from blood, taken in a trial of the OX40 agonist ivuxolimab. This TCR was recovered from an adult with an advanced solid tumor such as melanoma, head and neck, liver or kidney cancer. CDR3 amino acids: CASGQGYTIYF. As DNA, the CDR3 is TGTGCCAGCGGACAGGGGTACACCATATATTTT.